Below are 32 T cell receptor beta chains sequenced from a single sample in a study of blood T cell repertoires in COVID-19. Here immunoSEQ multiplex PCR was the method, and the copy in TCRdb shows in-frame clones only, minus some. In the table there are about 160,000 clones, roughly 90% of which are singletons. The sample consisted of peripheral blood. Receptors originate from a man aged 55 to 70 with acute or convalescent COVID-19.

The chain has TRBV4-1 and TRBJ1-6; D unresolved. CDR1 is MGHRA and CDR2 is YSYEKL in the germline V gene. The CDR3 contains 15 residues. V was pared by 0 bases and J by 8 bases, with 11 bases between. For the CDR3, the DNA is TGCGCCAGCAGCCAAGAAAGGACTGATTATTCACCCCTCCACTTT. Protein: CASSQERTDYSPLHF.

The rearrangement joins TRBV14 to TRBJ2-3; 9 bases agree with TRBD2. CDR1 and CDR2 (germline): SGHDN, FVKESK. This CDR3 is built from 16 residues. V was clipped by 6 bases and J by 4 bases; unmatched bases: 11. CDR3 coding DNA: TGTGCCAGCAGAGCTCGGTTTAGCGGGGGCTCAGATACGCAGTATTTT. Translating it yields CASRARFSGGSDTQYF.

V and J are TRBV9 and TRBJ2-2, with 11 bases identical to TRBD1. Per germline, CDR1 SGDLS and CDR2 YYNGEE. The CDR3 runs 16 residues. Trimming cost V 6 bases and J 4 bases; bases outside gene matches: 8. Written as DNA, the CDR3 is TGTGCCAGCACCCCGGACAGGGGGCGCAGCACCGGGGAGCTGTTTTTT. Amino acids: CASTPDRGRSTGELFF.

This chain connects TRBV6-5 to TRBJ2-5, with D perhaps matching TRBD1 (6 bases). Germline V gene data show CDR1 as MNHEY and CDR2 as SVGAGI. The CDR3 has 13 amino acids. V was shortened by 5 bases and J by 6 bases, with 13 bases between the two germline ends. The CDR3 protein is CASSQGRMKTQYF. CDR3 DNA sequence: TGTGCCAGCAGTCAGGGGCGGATGAAGACCCAGTACTTC.

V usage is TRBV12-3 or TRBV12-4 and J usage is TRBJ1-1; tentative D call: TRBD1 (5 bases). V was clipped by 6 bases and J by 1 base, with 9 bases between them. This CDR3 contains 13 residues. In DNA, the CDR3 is TGTGCCAGCAGGTTACAGGCGAACACTGAAGCTTTCTTT. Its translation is CASRLQANTEAFF.

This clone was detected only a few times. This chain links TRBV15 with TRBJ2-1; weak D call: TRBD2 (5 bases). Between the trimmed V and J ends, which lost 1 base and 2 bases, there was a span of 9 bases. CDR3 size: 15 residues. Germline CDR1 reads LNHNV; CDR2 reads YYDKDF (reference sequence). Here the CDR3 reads CATSRGTGTYNEQFF. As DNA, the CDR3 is TGTGCCACCAGCAGAGGGACGGGGACCTACAATGAGCAGTTCTTC. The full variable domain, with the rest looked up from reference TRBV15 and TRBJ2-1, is DAMVIQNPRYQVTQFGKPVTLSCSQTLNHNVMYWYQQKSSQAPKLLFHYYDKDFNNEADTPDNFQSRRPNTSFCFLDIRSPGLGDTAMYLCATSRGTGTYNEQFFGPGTRLTVL.

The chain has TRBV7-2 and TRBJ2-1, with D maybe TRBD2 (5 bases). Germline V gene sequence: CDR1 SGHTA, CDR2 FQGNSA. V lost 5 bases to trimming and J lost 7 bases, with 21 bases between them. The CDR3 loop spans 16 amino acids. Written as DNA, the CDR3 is TGTGCCAGCAGCAAGAGGAGCCTAGCTCTGGAAAATGAGCAGTTCTTC. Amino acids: CASSKRSLALENEQFF.

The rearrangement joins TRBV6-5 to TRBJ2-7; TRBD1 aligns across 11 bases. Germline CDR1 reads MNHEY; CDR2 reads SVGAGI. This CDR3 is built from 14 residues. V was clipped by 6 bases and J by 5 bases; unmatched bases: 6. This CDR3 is CASRKDRGRHEQYF. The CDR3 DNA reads TGTGCCAGCAGGAAGGACAGGGGGCGGCACGAGCAGTACTTC.

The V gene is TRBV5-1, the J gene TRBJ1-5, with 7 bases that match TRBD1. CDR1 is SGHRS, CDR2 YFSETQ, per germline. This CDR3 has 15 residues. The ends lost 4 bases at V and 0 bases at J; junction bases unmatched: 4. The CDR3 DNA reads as TGCGCCAGCAGCCCGGGACAGAATAGCAATCAGCCCCAGCATTTT. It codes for CASSPGQNSNQPQHF.

The CDR3 DNA reads TGTGCCAGCAGCTCGCGGCCACTGACGAACACTGAAGCTTTCTTT. As protein: CASSSRPLTNTEAFF. V and J are TRBV7-9 and TRBJ1-1; no clear D. V was pared by 4 bases and J by 1 base, with 13 bases between. CDR1 and CDR2 from the germline V gene are SEHNR and FQNEAQ (reference sequence). The CDR3 runs 15 residues.

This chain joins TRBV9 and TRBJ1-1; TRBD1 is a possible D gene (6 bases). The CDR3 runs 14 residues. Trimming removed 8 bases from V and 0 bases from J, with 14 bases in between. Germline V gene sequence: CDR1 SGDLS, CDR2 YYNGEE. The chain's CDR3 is CASAATGLNTEAFF. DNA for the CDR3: TGTGCCAGTGCTGCTACAGGGCTGAACACTGAAGCTTTCTTT.

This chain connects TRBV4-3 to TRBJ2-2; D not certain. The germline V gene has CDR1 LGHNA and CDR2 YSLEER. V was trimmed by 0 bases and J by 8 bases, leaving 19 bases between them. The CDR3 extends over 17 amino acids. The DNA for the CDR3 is TGCGCCAGCAGCCAAGAAATTAGGAGCTATAAAGCGGGGGAGCTGTTTTTT. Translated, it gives CASSQEIRSYKAGELFF.

CDR3: CASSPAPRHYGYTF. The CDR3 DNA reads as TGTGCCAGCAGCCCCGCCCCGCGCCACTATGGCTACACCTTC. V gene TRBV6-2 or TRBV6-3 combines with J gene TRBJ1-2, with D hard to call. Looked up from germline, CDR1 is MNHEY and CDR2 is SVGEGT. Trimming removed 6 bases at V and 3 bases at J, with 14 bases between. This CDR3 has 14 residues.

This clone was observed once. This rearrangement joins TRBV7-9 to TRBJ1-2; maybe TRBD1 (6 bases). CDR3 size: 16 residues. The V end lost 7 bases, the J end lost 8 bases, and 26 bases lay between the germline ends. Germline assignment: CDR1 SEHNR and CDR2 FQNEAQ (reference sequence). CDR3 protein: CASIKTAQSGVGGYTF. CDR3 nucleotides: TGTGCCAGCATTAAAACCGCCCAATCAGGGGTTGGAGGCTACACCTTC.

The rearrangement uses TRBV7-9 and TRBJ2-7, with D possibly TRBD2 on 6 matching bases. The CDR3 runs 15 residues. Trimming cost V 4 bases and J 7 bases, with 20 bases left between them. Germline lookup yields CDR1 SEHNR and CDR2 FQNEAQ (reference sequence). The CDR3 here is CASSSRYLAGLEQYF. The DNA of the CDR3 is TGTGCCAGCAGCTCTCGATATTTGGCGGGGTTAGAGCAGTACTTC.

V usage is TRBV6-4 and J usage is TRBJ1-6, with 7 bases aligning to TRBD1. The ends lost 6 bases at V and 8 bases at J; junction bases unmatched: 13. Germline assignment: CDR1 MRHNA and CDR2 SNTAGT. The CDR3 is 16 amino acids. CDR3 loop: CASRTPRTGRDSPLHF. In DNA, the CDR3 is TGTGCCAGCAGGACCCCCCGGACAGGTCGGGATTCACCCCTCCACTTT.

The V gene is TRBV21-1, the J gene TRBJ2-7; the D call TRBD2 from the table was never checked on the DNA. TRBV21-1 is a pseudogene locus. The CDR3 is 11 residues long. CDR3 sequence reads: CASRAEIEQYF. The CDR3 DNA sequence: TGTGCCAGCAGAGCGGAGATCGAGCAGTACTTC.

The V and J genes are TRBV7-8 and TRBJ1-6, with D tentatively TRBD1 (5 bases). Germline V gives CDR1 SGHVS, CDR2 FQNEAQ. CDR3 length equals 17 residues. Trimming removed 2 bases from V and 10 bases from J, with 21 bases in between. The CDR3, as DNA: TGTGCCAGCAGCTTAACAAGGGGATTCGCAGGGAACTCACCCCTCCACTTT. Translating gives CASSLTRGFAGNSPLHF.

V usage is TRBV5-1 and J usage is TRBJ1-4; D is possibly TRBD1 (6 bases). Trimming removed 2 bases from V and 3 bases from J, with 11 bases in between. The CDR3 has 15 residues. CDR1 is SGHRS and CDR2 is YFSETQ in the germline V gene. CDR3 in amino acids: CASSLKQGSNEKLFF. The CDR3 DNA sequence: TGCGCCAGCAGCTTAAAACAGGGATCTAATGAAAAACTGTTTTTT.

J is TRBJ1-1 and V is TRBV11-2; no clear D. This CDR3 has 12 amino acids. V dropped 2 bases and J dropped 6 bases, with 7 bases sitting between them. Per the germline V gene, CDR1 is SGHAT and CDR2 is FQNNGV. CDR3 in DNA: TGTGCCAGCAGCTTAAATACGGCTGAAGCTTTCTTT. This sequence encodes CASSLNTAEAFF.

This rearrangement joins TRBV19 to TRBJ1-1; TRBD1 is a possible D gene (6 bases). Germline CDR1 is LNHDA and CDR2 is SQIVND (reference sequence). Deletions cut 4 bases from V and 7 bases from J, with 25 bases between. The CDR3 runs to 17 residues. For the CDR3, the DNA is TGTGCCAGTAGTAAAGCGACAGGCGAAGGAGTCGGATATGAAGCTTTCTTT. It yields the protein CASSKATGEGVGYEAFF.

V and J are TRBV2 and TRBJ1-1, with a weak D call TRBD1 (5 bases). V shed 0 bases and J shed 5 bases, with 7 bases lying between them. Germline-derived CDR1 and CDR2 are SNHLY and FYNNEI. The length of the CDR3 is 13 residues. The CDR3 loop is CASSEAGVTEAFF. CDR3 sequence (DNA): TGTGCCAGCAGTGAAGCAGGGGTAACTGAAGCTTTCTTT.

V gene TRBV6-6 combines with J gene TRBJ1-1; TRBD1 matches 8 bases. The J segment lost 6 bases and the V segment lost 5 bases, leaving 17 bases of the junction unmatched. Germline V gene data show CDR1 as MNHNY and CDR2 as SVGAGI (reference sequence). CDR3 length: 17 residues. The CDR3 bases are TGTGCCAGCAGTCCCCAATTTTGGACAGGGCCTAATTCTGAAGCTTTCTTT. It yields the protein CASSPQFWTGPNSEAFF.

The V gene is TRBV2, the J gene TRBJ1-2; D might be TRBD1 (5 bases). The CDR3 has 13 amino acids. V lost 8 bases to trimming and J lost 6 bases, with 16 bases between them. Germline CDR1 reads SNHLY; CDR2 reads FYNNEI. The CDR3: CASDSGLGDGYTF. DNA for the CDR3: TGTGCCAGCGACTCAGGGTTGGGTGATGGCTACACCTTC.

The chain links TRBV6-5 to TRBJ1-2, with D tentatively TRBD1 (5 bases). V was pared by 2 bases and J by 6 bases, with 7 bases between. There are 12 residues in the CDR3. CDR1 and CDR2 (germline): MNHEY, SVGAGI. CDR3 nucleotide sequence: TGTGCCAGCAGTTACAAGGGGAATGGCTACACCTTC. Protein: CASSYKGNGYTF.

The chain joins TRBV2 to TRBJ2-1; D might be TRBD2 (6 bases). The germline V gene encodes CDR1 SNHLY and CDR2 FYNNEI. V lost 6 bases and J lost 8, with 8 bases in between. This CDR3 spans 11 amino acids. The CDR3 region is CASRGLYEQFF. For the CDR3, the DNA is TGTGCCAGCAGGGGACTGTATGAGCAGTTCTTC.

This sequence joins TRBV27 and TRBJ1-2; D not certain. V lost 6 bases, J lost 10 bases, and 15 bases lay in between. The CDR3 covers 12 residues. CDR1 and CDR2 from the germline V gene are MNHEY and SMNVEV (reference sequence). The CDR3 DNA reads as TGTGCCAGCAGGCCAGGCGAGGGAATCTACACCTTC. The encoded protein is CASRPGEGIYTF.

The CDR3 spells CAISDSARAENIQYF. CDR3 DNA sequence: TGTGCCATCAGTGACTCCGCCAGGGCGGAAAACATTCAGTACTTC. V usage is TRBV10-3 and J usage is TRBJ2-4; D might be TRBD1 (5 bases). Trimming stripped 3 bases from V and 5 bases from J, with 14 bases between. Per germline, CDR1 ENHRY and CDR2 SYGVKD. This CDR3 region has 15 residues.

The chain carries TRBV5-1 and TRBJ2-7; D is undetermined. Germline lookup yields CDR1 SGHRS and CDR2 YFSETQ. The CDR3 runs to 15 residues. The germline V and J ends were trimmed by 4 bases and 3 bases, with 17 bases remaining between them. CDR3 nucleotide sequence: TGCGCCAGCAGCCACGTCGCAGGCAGCCTCTACGAGCAGTACTTC. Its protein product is CASSHVAGSLYEQYF.

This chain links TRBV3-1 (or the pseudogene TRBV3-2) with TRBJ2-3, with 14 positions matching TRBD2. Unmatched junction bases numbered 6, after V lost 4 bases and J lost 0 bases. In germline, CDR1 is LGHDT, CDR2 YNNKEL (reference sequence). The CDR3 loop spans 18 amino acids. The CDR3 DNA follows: TGTGCCAGCAGCCGACCGGGACTAGCGGGGGCCAGCACAGATACGCAGTATTTT. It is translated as CASSRPGLAGASTDTQYF.

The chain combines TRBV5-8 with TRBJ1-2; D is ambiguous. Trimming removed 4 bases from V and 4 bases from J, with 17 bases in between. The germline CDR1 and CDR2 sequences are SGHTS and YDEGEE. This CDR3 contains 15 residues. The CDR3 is CASSPSGNLLYGYTF. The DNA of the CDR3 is TGTGCCAGCAGCCCTTCCGGGAACCTCCTCTATGGCTACACCTTC.

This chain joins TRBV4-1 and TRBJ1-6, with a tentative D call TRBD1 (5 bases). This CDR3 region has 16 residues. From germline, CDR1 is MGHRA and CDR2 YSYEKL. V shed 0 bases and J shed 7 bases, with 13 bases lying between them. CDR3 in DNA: TGCGCCAGCAGCCAAGATGGTTGGACACAGAATTCACCCCTCCACTTT. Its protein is CASSQDGWTQNSPLHF.